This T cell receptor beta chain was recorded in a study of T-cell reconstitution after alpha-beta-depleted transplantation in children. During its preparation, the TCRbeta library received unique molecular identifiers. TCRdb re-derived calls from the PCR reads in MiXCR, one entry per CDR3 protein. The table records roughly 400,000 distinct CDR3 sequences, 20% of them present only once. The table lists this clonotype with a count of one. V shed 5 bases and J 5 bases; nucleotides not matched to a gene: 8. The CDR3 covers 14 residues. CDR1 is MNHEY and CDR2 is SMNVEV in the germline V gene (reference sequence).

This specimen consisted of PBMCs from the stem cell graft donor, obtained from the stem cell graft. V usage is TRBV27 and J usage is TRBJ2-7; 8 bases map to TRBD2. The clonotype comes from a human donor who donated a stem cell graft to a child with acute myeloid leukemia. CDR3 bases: TGTGCCAGCAGTCGAAGCGGGAGAATCAACGAGCAGTACTTC. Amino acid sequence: CASSRSGRINEQYF.